The 28 T cell receptor beta chains below all came from one sample that was sequenced in a study of blood T cell repertoires in COVID-19. Here immunoSEQ multiplex PCR was the method, and the copy in TCRdb shows in-frame clones only, minus some. The sample lists 35,000 to 50,000 clones; 82% were seen once. Sequencing input: peripheral blood. The source of these receptors is a woman aged 70 to 79 with acute or convalescent COVID-19.

This clone was observed a handful of times. This rearrangement joins TRBV4-2 to TRBJ2-3, with 9 bases fitting TRBD1. V was clipped by 1 base and J by 4 bases; unmatched bases: 6. This CDR3 contains 16 residues. The germline V gene has CDR1 LGHNA and CDR2 YNFKEQ. In DNA, the CDR3 is TGTGCCAGCAGCCAAGGGGAGACAGGGGGGTCAGATACGCAGTATTTT. It encodes CASSQGETGGSDTQYF.

The gene calls are TRBV5-1 and TRBJ1-4; 10 bases are a match to TRBD1. This CDR3 has 18 residues. Germline V gives CDR1 SGHRS, CDR2 YFSETQ. With V trimmed by 3 bases and J by 8 bases, 16 bases remained unmatched. The DNA for the CDR3 is TGCGCCAGCAGCTCTCGTCCCGGGACAGGGGATCGGGGCGAAAAACTGTTTTTT. Translating gives CASSSRPGTGDRGEKLFF.

This chain connects TRBV29-1 to TRBJ2-3; D is perhaps TRBD2 (6 bases). Trimming removed 1 base from V and 0 bases from J, with 17 bases in between. The V gene's germline CDR1 is SQVTM and CDR2 ANQGSEA. The CDR3 consists of 17 residues. The CDR3 coding sequence is TGCAGCGTTGAAGCCCCTGGTTCGCGGGACAGCACAGATACGCAGTATTTT. This translates into CSVEAPGSRDSTDTQYF.

The chain has TRBV10-3 and TRBJ1-5, with 9 bases matching TRBD1. J was trimmed by 10 bases and V by 6 bases; bases with no gene match: 10. Germline-derived CDR1 and CDR2 are ENHRY and SYGVKD. CDR3 size: 14 residues. The CDR3 DNA sequence: TGTGCCATCAGGGGGGGACAGGGAGTGGGACCCCAGCATTTT. Protein sequence: CAIRGGQGVGPQHF.

This clone was picked up a small number of times. CDR3 sequence (DNA): TGTGCCAGCAGTGAAGCCAGCGGGAGGGAAGAGCAGTACTTC. Translating it yields CASSEASGREEQYF. This rearrangement joins TRBV2 to TRBJ2-7; 10 positions match TRBD2. Germline CDR1 reads SNHLY; CDR2 reads FYNNEI. Trimming at V came to 0 bases and at J to 7 bases, leaving 3 bases not matched to a gene. The CDR3 consists of 14 residues.

This clone was observed once. V is TRBV5-1 and J is TRBJ2-1, with no clear D. CDR1 is SGHRS and CDR2 is YFSETQ in the germline V gene. Deletions cut 5 bases from V and 6 bases from J, with 12 bases between. There are 13 residues in the CDR3. CDR3 sequence: CASSTAALNEQFF. DNA for the CDR3: TGCGCCAGCAGTACCGCGGCCCTCAATGAGCAGTTCTTC.

This clone was found once. The CDR3 loop is CASRASTDTQYF. The CDR3 DNA reads as TGTGCCAGCAGAGCCAGCACAGATACGCAGTATTTT. The chain employs TRBV2 and TRBJ2-3; D not resolved. The CDR3 totals 12 residues. Germline V gene lookup returns CDR1 SNHLY and CDR2 FYNNEI. Trimming left V 6 bases short and J 0 bases short, with 4 bases between.

The chain uses TRBV6-5 and TRBJ2-3; 9 nucleotides agree with TRBD2. The CDR3 has 14 amino acids. After removal of 6 bases from V and 6 bases from J, the junction contained 7 bases not matched to a gene. Germline V gives CDR1 MNHEY, CDR2 SVGAGI. The CDR3 protein is CASRRGRAADTQYF. Written as DNA, the CDR3 is TGTGCCAGCAGGCGCGGGAGGGCTGCCGATACGCAGTATTTT.

The chain is built from TRBV6-5 and TRBJ2-7, with 8 bases matching TRBD2. The CDR3 loop spans 15 amino acids. The germline gives CDR1 MNHEY, CDR2 SVGAGI. The trim removed 8 bases at V and 6 bases at J, leaving 15 bases unmatched. CDR3 sequence: CASGAAGGTGSEQYF. CDR3 nucleotide sequence: TGTGCCAGCGGAGCCGCGGGAGGCACGGGGTCCGAGCAGTACTTC.

The rearrangement joins TRBV5-1 to TRBJ2-3; 15 bases are a match to TRBD2. This CDR3 contains 15 residues. Germline lookup yields CDR1 SGHRS and CDR2 YFSETQ. The V segment lost 7 bases and the J segment 4 bases; nucleotides outside the gene matches: 4. The DNA of the CDR3 is TGCGCCAGCGGACTAGCGGGAGGGGCGGCAGATACGCAGTATTTT. It is translated as CASGLAGGAADTQYF.

The chain employs TRBV11-2 and TRBJ2-7; 7 bases fit TRBD1. The CDR3 extends over 13 amino acids. Per germline, CDR1 SGHAT and CDR2 FQNNGV. V trimming: 4 bases; J trimming: 6 bases; junction bases outside the gene matches: 6. In DNA form, the CDR3 reads TGTGCCAGCAGCTACGGGACAGTCTCCGAGCAGTACTTC. This codes for CASSYGTVSEQYF.

This chain connects TRBV5-1 to TRBJ1-4; the D gene is possibly TRBD1 (6 bases). Germline V gene lookup returns CDR1 SGHRS and CDR2 YFSETQ. This CDR3 is 15 amino acids long. With 1 base removed from V and 7 bases from J, the gap between germline ends came to 14 bases. As DNA, the CDR3 is TGCGCCAGCAGCTTGAACAGGGTGGGTGGTGAAAAACTGTTTTTT. It codes for CASSLNRVGGEKLFF.

The chain couples TRBV25-1 to TRBJ1-1; 8 bases are shared with TRBD1. Germline V gene data show CDR1 as MGHDK and CDR2 as SYGVNS. The CDR3 is 13 amino acids. V lost 5 bases to trimming and J lost 5 bases; unmatched junction nucleotides: 4. The CDR3 nucleotides read TGTGCCAGCAGTTCAGGGGGCAGGACTGAAGCTTTCTTT. This translates into CASSSGGRTEAFF.

The chain couples TRBV2 to TRBJ1-2, with TRBD1 identical over 8 bases. The CDR3 spans 13 residues. The germline CDR1 and CDR2 sequences are SNHLY and FYNNEI. V lost 11 bases and J lost 2; bases outside the gene matches: 7. CDR3 in amino acids: CAARQGPNYGYTF. The CDR3 DNA sequence: TGTGCCGCCAGACAGGGGCCGAACTATGGCTACACCTTC. Full variable domain (rest looked up from reference TRBV2 and TRBJ1-2): EPEVTQTPSHQVTQMGQEVILRCVPISNHLYFYWYRQILGQKVEFLVSFYNNEISEKSEIFDDQFSVERPDGSNFTLKIRSTKLEDSAMYFCAARQGPNYGYTFGSGTRLTVV.

This chain joins TRBV6-5 and TRBJ2-7, with D perhaps matching TRBD2 (6 bases). The CDR3 is 14 residues long. V was pared by 6 bases and J by 6 bases, with 18 bases between. Germline V gene lookup returns CDR1 MNHEY and CDR2 SVGAGI. CDR3 in DNA: TGTGCCAGCAGGGTTACAGGTTCCGGGGGCGAGCAGTACTTC. It codes for CASRVTGSGGEQYF.

The rearrangement uses TRBV27 and TRBJ2-2; D is unclear. This CDR3 contains 14 residues. Germline values: CDR1 MNHEY, CDR2 SMNVEV (reference sequence). Trimming removed 3 bases from V and 2 bases from J, with 7 bases in between. CDR3 sequence reads: CASSFFRNTGELFF. The CDR3 DNA is TGTGCCAGCAGTTTCTTTAGAAACACCGGGGAGCTGTTTTTT.

This chain connects TRBV7-3 to TRBJ1-1, with D tentatively TRBD1 (5 bases). Trimming took off 1 base at V and 2 bases at J, with 14 bases between the two ends. CDR3 length: 16 amino acids. Germline CDR1 and CDR2: SGHTA and FQGTGA. In nucleotides, the CDR3 is TGTGCCAGCAGCTTAAACCCCCCAGGGATCAACACTGAAGCTTTCTTT. This codes for CASSLNPPGINTEAFF. The variable domain in full, with the rest retrieved from reference TRBV7-3 and TRBJ1-1, is GAGVSQTPSNKVTEKGKYVELRCDPISGHTALYWYRQSLGQGPEFLIYFQGTGAADDSGLPNDRFFAVRPEGSVSTLKIQRTERGDSAVYLCASSLNPPGINTEAFFGQGTRLTVV.

This chain connects TRBV5-1 to TRBJ2-7; 7 bases line up with TRBD2. The CDR3 contains 17 residues. After removal of 4 bases from V and 0 bases from J, the junction contained 13 bases not matched to a gene. Germline CDR1 and CDR2: SGHRS and YFSETQ. The DNA for the CDR3 is TGCGCCAGCAGCCGTTTCGTTGGGGAGGGGAGCTCCTACGAGCAGTACTTC. As protein: CASSRFVGEGSSYEQYF.

CDR3 protein: CASSSTGTANYGYTF. The CDR3 nucleotides are TGTGCCAGCAGTTCCACCGGGACAGCTAACTATGGCTACACCTTC. The chain links TRBV5-4 to TRBJ1-2; 7 bases match TRBD1. The J segment lost 0 bases and the V segment lost 5 bases, leaving 7 bases of the junction unmatched. CDR1 and CDR2 (germline): SGHNT, YYREEE (reference sequence). This CDR3 is 15 amino acids long.

This rearrangement joins TRBV7-9 to TRBJ1-1; D is perhaps TRBD1 (6 bases). The CDR3 spans 16 residues. V was clipped by 2 bases and J by 6 bases, with 19 bases between them. The germline V gene has CDR1 SEHNR and CDR2 FQNEAQ (reference sequence). CDR3 sequence reads: CASSLFAITQGAEAFF. The CDR3 coding sequence is TGTGCCAGCAGCTTATTCGCCATAACACAGGGCGCTGAAGCTTTCTTT.

The CDR3 loop reads CAISSSTDTQYF. CDR3 in DNA: TGTGCCATCAGTTCAAGCACAGATACGCAGTATTTT. The genes are TRBV10-3 and TRBJ2-3, with D uncertain. Germline assignment: CDR1 ENHRY and CDR2 SYGVKD. V shed 5 bases and J shed 0 bases, with 3 bases lying between them. The CDR3 sequence is 12 residues long.

This clone was recorded once. The rearrangement uses TRBV2 and TRBJ2-7, with 7 bases fitting TRBD2. V shed 3 bases and J 3 bases; nucleotides not matched to a gene: 2. CDR1 is SNHLY and CDR2 is FYNNEI in the germline V gene. The CDR3 extends over 13 amino acids. In DNA form, the CDR3 reads TGTGCCAGCAGTGAGGCTAGCGGCTACGAGCAGTACTTC. This translates into CASSEASGYEQYF. Complete variable domain (other parts from reference TRBV2 and TRBJ2-7): EPEVTQTPSHQVTQMGQEVILRCVPISNHLYFYWYRQILGQKVEFLVSFYNNEISEKSEIFDDQFSVERPDGSNFTLKIRSTKLEDSAMYFCASSEASGYEQYFGPGTRLTVT.

The genes are TRBV28 and TRBJ2-1; 8 bases fit TRBD2. V trimming: 6 bases; J trimming: 1 base; junction bases outside the gene matches: 5. This CDR3 region has 15 residues. Looked up from germline, CDR1 is MDHEN and CDR2 is SYDVKM. The CDR3 coding sequence is TGTGCCAGCAGAGTAGCGGGACCATCCTACAATGAGCAGTTCTTC. It specifies CASRVAGPSYNEQFF.

The chain employs TRBV15 and TRBJ2-2, with a possible D match to TRBD2 (6 bases). The CDR3 extends over 16 amino acids. CDR1 and CDR2 (germline): LNHNV, YYDKDF (reference sequence). The V and J ends lost 1 base and 1 base respectively, with 10 bases between them. The CDR3 here is CATSRGLARNTGELFF. As DNA, the CDR3 is TGTGCCACCAGCAGAGGGCTAGCGAGGAACACCGGGGAGCTGTTTTTT.

J is TRBJ1-4 and V is TRBV7-9, with D perhaps TRBD1 (6 bases). This CDR3 comprises 12 residues. V was shortened by 9 bases and J by 8 bases, with 13 bases between the two germline ends. CDR1 SEHNR and CDR2 FQNEAQ come from the germline V gene (reference sequence). As DNA, the CDR3 is TGTGCCAGTAACAGGGCTTCAGAAAAACTGTTTTTT. Its protein product is CASNRASEKLFF.

The chain is built from TRBV28 and TRBJ1-5; a weak D match, TRBD1 (6 bases). The CDR3 consists of 14 residues. Trimming pared 3 bases from V and 4 bases from J, leaving 10 bases between. Germline CDR1 and CDR2: MDHEN and SYDVKM. CDR3 nucleotide sequence: TGTGCCAGCAGTTTCTACAGGGATAATCAGCCCCAGCATTTT. It translates to CASSFYRDNQPQHF.

The chain is built from TRBV5-8 and TRBJ1-5, with 7 nucleotides matching TRBD1. The V gene end was trimmed by 4 bases and the J gene end by 4 bases; junction bases not matched to a gene: 11. The CDR3 consists of 16 residues. Germline CDR1 is SGHTS and CDR2 is YDEGEE. In nucleotides, the CDR3 is TGTGCCAGCAGCCGCCGGGACAGCCAGAAGAATCAGCCCCAGCATTTT. It specifies CASSRRDSQKNQPQHF.

This chain links TRBV28 with TRBJ1-4; 7 bases fit TRBD1. CDR1 MDHEN and CDR2 SYDVKM come from the germline V gene. CDR3 length equals 14 residues. The V and J ends lost 3 bases and 7 bases, in that order; junction bases with no gene match: 5. The chain's CDR3 is CASSFGQEIEKLFF. The CDR3 nucleotides read TGTGCCAGCAGTTTCGGACAGGAGATTGAAAAACTGTTTTTT.